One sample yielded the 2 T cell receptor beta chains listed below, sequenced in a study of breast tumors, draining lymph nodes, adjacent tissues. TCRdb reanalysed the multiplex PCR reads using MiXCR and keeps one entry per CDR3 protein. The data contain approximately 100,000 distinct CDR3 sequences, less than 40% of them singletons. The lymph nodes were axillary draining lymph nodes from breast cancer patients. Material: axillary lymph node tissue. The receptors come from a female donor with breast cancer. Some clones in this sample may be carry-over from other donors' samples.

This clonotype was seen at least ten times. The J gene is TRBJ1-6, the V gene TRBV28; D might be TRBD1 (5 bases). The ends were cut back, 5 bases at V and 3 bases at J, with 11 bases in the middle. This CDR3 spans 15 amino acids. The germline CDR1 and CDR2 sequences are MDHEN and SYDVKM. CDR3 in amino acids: CASSEGPIYNSPLHF. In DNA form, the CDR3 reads TGTGCCAGCAGTGAGGGACCGATCTATAATTCACCCCTCCACTTT. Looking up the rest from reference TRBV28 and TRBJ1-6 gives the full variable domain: DVKVTQSSRYLVKRTGEKVFLECVQDMDHENMFWYRQDPGLGLRLIYFSYDVKMKEKGDIPEGYSVSREKKERFSLILESASTNQTSMYLCASSEGPIYNSPLHFGNGTRLTVT.

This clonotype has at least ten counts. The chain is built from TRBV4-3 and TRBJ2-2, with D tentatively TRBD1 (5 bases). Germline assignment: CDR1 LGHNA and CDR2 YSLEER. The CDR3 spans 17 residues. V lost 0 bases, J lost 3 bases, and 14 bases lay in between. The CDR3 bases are TGCGCCAGCAGCCAAGACTGGGAAGGGGTATACACCGGGGAGCTGTTTTTT. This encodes CASSQDWEGVYTGELFF.